This T cell receptor (beta chain) emerged from a study of OX40 agonist ivuxolimab in advanced cancers. The study in broad terms: Ivuxolimab was a fully human IgG2 agonistic monoclonal antibody targeting the costimulatory receptor OX40 (CD134). Intravenous ivuxolimab was administered to patients every 2 weeks at six dose levels: 0.01, 0.1, 0.3, 1.5, 3 and 10 mg/kg. Of the approximately 54 patients in dose escalation, some 20 had hepatocellular carcinoma, some 15 had melanoma, 9 had renal cell carcinoma and 9 had head and neck cancer. A male proportion of around 83% and a mean age of 60 years, ranging from 23 to 79, were recorded for the dose-escalation cohort. Prior anti-PD-1, anti-PD-L1 or anti-CTLA-4 therapy was permitted, and 40% to 50% of dose-escalation patients had received checkpoint inhibitors. Partial responses were achieved by three dose-escalation patients, of whom one had hepatocellular carcinoma and two had cutaneous melanoma. The purpose of peripheral TCRbeta sequencing was to test whether ivuxolimab changed TCR sequence diversity and led to clonal T-cell expansion. The paper reports the monotherapy dose-escalation portion (N of about 54 patients) of the phase I ivuxolimab trial. The full study reports these points: In the 0.1-3.0 mg/kg groups, partial responders were among the patients with the lowest normalized peripheral clonal expansion, particularly in CD8+ T cells. The antigen specificity of the peripheral T cells that underwent clonal expansion was not determined. After ivuxolimab, CD8+ T cells had more expanded clones than CD4+ T cells on average. Low levels of normalized T-cell clonal expansion were also seen in some patients who did not respond. Clonal expansion of both CD4+ and CD8+ blood T cells was observed from baseline to week 6 at doses 0.1 to 3.0 mg/kg.

Genomic DNA was isolated from the sorted cells so that the TCRbeta CDR3 region could be sequenced. TCRbeta CDR3 regions were sequenced using the immunoSEQ Assay. TCRdb limited this immuneACCESS table to in-frame rearrangements with V and J called. A share of clones is missing; checked studies link under half to unresolved V genes, and the rest is unexplained. Counted in this sample were about 98,000 clones; roughly 93% of them appeared once. The ten top clones hold around 0.28% of the sample. About this clone: Its antigen target is currently unknown. The record has no base qualities; no much larger clone is one base away.

Patients with a history of autoimmune disease or receiving systemic immunosuppression were excluded from the trial. Peripheral blood for TCR sequencing was drawn from every dose cohort at baseline, at cycle 4 day 1 and at cycle 7 day 1. The samples were drawn from a first-in-human, open-label, multicenter phase I dose-escalation trial of ivuxolimab. Adults with locally advanced or metastatic melanoma, renal cell, hepatocellular, or head and neck squamous cell carcinoma were enrolled in the trial. Before TCR sequencing, CD4+ T cells and CD8+ T cells from peripheral blood were sorted into separate populations. The CDR3 starts with the cysteine, ends with the phenylalanine, and has 15 residues. This entry keeps only the CDR3 DNA: 45 bases, framed from base 1. The germline V gene provides CDR1 SNHLY and CDR2 FYNNEI. Germline trimming: 3 bases from V, 5 bases from J; junction bases outside gene matches: 5.

Sequencing was performed on CD4+ or CD8+ T cells sorted from blood, taken in a trial of the OX40 agonist ivuxolimab. The origin of this receptor is an adult with an advanced solid tumor such as melanoma, head and neck, liver or kidney cancer. Recombination linked TRBV2 to TRBJ1-5; 9 central nucleotides agree with TRBD1. CDR3 reads: CASSDGTGIYQPQHF. The nucleotide sequence reads as follows: TGTGCCAGCAGTGACGGGACAGGGATATATCAGCCCCAGCATTTT.